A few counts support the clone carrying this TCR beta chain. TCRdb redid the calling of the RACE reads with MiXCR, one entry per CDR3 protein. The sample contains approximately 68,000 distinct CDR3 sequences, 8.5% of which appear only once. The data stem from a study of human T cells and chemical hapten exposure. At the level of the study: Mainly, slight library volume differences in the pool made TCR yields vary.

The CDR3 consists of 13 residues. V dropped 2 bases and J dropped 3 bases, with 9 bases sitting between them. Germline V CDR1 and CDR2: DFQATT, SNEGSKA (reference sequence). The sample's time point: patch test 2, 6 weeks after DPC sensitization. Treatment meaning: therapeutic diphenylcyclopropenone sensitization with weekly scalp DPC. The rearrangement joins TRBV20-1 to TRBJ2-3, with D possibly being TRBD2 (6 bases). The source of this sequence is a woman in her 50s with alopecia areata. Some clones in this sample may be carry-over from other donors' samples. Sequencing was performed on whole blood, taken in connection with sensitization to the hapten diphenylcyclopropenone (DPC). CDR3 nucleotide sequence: TGCAGTGCTAGAAAGGAGGGGACAGATACGCAGTATTTT. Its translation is CSARKEGTDTQYF.